The entry that follows covers one T cell receptor beta chain sequence. Its antigen specificity is not known. No much larger clone is present one base from it, and per-base qualities are unavailable. These data originate in a study of CD8 T cells in Susac syndrome (dated by TCRdb to about 2019). General notes on the study: Of the Susac syndrome patients who were sequenced, roughly eight were in clinical remission while five or six had clinically active disease. Whether CD8+ T cell activation and differentiation in Susac syndrome was antigen driven was tested using repertoire sequencing. Susac syndrome patients were therapy-naive, on corticosteroids (some also receiving IVIg), or on IVIg alone at blood withdrawal. Broader findings and caveats from the paper: The TCR sequencing and HLA analysis was acknowledged to have included a relatively small number of individuals. In patients with Susac syndrome, the CD4+ T cell repertoire showed no detectable clonal expansion.

Deletion took 1 base off V and 7 bases off J, with a span of 13 bases between the germline ends. The CDR1 and CDR2 encoded by the germline V gene (reference sequence) are LGHDT and YNNKEL. The CDR3, from cysteine to phenylalanine, totals 14 residues. The read is trimmed to its CDR3 DNA, 42 bases read in frame from base 1. RNA was extracted with the RNeasy kit and 0.5 to 1 ug was reverse transcribed using random hexamers. TCR beta CDR3 regions were amplified with the immunoSEQ multiplex PCR assay covering 54 Vbeta and 13 Jbeta segments. To correct PCR amplification bias, a synthetic template baseline was used for both primer optimization and computational correction. As for how the authors treated the data: Reads were assigned to V, D and J genes according to IMGT and analyzed in immunoSEQ Analyzer, with only productive sequences retained. Clonality was computed as one minus Shannon entropy normalized by log2 of the number of productive unique sequences. For each patient and control, public and private clones were evaluated among the 100 most prevalent clones. A clone was defined as Susac-specific if it was absent from the healthy and MS cohorts, from over a thousand published viral clones and from other ImmuneACCESS disease sequences. TCRdb trimmed public reads at Q25 via fastp, called clones via MiXCR and kept in-frame beta chains. Duplicate CDR3 protein sequences are folded into a single record with the most common DNA and genes. TCRdb's processing, not the authors', yielded these V and J calls. This sample comprises about 180,000 distinct CDR3 sequences, 85% to 95% of them detected only once. The leading ten clones occupy 0.12% of the sample.

High-throughput TCR beta sequencing profiled peripheral blood CD8+ and CD4+ T cells from healthy donors, Susac syndrome patients and multiple sclerosis patients. Recently defined diagnostic criteria for definite or probable disease were met by the Susac syndrome patients. CD8+ TEMRA cells were enriched by FACS, while bulk CD8+ and CD4+ T cells were purified by magnetic negative isolation. Blood was drawn into EDTA tubes, processed within 24 hours, and PBMCs were isolated by density gradient centrifugation. PBMCs intended for TCR sequencing were cryopreserved in liquid nitrogen and were subsequently thawed in a 37 degrees C water bath. The sorted or isolated CD4+, CD8+ and CD8+ TEMRA cells reached a purity of at least 90%.

The rearrangement combines TRBV3-1 with TRBJ1-2; the D gene identity is not certain. The TCR was taken from a human donor with Susac syndrome. What was sequenced was CD4+ T cells from PBMCs. The base sequence is TGTGCCAGCAGCCAAGCTGCAGCCCTGGGTGGCTACACCTTC. It translates to CASSQAAALGGYTF.